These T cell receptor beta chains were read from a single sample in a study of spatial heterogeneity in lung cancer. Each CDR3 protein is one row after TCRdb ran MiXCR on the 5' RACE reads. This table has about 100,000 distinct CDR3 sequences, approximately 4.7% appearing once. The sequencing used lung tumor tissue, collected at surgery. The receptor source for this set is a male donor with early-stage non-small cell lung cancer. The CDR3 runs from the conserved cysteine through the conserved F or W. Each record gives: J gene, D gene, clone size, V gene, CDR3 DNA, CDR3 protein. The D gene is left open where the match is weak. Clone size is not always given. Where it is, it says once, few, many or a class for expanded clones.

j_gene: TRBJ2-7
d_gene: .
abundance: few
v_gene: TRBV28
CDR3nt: TGTGCCAGCAGTAAAGTCCGGGACGGAAGCTACGAGCAGTACTTC
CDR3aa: CASSKVRDGSYEQYF

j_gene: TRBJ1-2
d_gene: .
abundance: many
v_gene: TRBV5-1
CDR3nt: TGCGCCAGCAGCCCCCGCCCGGACAGCCCCTATGGCTACACCTTC
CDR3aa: CASSPRPDSPYGYTF

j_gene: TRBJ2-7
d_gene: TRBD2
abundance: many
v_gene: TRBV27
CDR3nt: TGTGCCAGCAGTTCATTAGCGGGTATAAACCTCCACGAGCAGTACTTC
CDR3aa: CASSSLAGINLHEQYF

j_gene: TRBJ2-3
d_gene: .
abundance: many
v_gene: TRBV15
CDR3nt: TGTGCCACCAGCAGAGAGGGTCACACGCAGTATTTT
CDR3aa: CATSREGHTQYF

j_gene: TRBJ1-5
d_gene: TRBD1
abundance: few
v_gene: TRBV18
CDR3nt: TGTGCCAGCTCACCGACAGGGACGGGGCAGCCCCAGCATTTT
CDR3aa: CASSPTGTGQPQHF

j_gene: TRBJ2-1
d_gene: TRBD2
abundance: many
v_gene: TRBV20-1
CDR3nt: TGCAGTGCTTCTAGCGGGATCGGATCCAATGAGCAGTTCTTC
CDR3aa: CSASSGIGSNEQFF

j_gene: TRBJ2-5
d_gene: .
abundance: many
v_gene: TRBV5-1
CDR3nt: TGCGCCAGCAGCCCTAGCCAAGAGACCCAGTACTTC
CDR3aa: CASSPSQETQYF

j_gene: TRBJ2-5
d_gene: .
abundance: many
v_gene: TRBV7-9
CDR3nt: TGTGCCAGCAGCTCGGAGCCTTCTCCGGAGACCCAGTACTTC
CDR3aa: CASSSEPSPETQYF

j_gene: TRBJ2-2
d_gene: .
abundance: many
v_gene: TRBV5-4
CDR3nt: TGTGCCAGCCGAGGTACTTTCGGCACCGGGGAGCTGTTTTTT
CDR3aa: CASRGTFGTGELFF

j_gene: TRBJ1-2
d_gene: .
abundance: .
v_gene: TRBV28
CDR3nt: TGTGCCAGCAGTTTAAGGAGGGCTACTATCTATGGCTACACCTTC
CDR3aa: CASSLRRATIYGYTF

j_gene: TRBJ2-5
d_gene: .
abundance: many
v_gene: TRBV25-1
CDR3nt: TGTGCCAGCAGTGAGTCTCCCATCGAGACCCAGTACTTC
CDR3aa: CASSESPIETQYF

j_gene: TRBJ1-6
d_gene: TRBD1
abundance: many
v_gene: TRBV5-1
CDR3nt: TGCGCCAGCAGCTTCACGGGACAGGCTGATTCACCCCTCCACTTT
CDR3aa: CASSFTGQADSPLHF

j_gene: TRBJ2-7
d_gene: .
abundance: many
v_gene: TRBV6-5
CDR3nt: TGTGCCAGCAGTTCCTTTAGTGGGAGTTACGAGCAGTACTTC
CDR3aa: CASSSFSGSYEQYF

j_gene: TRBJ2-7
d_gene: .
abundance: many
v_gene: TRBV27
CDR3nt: TGTGCCAGCAGTCCAACCACCCGGGCCGAAGAGCAGTACTTC
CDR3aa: CASSPTTRAEEQYF

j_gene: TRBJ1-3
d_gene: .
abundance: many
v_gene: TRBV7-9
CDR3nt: TGTGCCAGCAGTTATGGGAGCTCTGGAAACACCATATATTTT
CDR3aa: CASSYGSSGNTIYF

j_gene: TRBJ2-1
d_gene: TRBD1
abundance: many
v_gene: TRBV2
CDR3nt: TGTGCCAGCAGAGAACACAGGGGCAGGTACAATGAGCAGTTCTTC
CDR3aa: CASREHRGRYNEQFF

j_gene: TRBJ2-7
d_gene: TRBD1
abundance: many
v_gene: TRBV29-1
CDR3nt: TGCAGCGGGGGACAGGGAATCTACGAGCAGTACTTC
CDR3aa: CSGGQGIYEQYF

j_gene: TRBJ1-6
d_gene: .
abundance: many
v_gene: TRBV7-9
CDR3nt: TGTGCCAGCAGCTTCTCGACAGGCAATTCACCCCTCCACTTT
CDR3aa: CASSFSTGNSPLHF

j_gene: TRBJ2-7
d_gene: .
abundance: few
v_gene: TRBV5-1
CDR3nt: TGCGCCAGCAGCTTGCGGGACCCCTACGAGCAGTACTTC
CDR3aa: CASSLRDPYEQYF

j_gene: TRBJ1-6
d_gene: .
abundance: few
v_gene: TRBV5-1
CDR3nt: TGCGCCAGCAGCTGGGACGGCCTTAGCCATTCACCCCTCCACTTT
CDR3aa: CASSWDGLSHSPLHF